This T cell receptor beta chain appears in the sequencing data of a study of spatial heterogeneity in lung cancer. General observations from the study: There were more appearances of ubiquitous expanded tumor TCRs in blood at resection than at follow-up.

This clonotype was counted ten times or more. Its antigen is undetermined. There are 15 residues in the CDR3. Between the trimmed V and J ends, which lost 5 bases and 0 bases, there was a span of 12 bases. Per germline, CDR1 SGHTA and CDR2 FQGNSA. TCRdb recomputed calls from the 5' RACE reads with MiXCR, one row per CDR3 protein. The data contain about 47,000 distinct CDR3 sequences, 12% of them singletons. The time point denotes: blood at routine non-recurrence follow-up after resection. This chain uses TRBV7-2 with TRBJ2-3, with D uncertain. The sample here was PBMCs, taken at follow-up. The clonotype was recovered from a male donor with early-stage non-small cell lung cancer. CDR3 sequence reads: CASSPILDSTDTQYF. The CDR3 DNA reads as TGTGCCAGCAGCCCCATTTTGGACAGCACAGATACGCAGTATTTT.